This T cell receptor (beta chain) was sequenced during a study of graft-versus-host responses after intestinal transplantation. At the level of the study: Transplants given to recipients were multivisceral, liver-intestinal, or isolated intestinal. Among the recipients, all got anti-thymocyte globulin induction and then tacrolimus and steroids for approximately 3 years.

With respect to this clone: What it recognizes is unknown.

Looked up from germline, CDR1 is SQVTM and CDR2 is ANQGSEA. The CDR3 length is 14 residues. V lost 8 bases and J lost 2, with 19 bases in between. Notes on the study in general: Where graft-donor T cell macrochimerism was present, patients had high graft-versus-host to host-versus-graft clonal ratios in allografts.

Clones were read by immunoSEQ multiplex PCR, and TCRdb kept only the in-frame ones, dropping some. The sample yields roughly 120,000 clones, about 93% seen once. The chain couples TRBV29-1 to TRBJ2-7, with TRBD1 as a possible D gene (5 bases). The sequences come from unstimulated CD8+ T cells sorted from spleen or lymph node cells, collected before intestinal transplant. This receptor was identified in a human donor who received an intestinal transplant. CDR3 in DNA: TGCAGCAGAACAGGATACTTTCGGACCTACGAGCAGTACTTC. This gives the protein CSRTGYFRTYEQYF.